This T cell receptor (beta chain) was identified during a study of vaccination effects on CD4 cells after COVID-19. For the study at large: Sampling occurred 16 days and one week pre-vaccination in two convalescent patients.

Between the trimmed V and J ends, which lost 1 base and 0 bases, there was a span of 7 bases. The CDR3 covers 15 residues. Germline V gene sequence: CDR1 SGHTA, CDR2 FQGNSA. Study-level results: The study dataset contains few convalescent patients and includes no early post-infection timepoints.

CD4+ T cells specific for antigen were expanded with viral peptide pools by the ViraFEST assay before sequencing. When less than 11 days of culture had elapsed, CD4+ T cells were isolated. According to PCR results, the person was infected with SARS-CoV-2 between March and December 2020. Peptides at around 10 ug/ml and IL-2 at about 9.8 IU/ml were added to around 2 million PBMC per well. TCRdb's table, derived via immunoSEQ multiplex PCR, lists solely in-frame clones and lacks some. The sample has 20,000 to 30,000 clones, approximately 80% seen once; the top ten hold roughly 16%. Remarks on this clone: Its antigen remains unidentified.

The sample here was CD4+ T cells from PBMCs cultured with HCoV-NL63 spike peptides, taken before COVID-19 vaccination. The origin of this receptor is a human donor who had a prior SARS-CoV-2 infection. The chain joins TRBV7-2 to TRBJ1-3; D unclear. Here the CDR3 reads CASSLGADSGNTIYF. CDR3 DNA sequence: TGTGCCAGCAGCTTAGGAGCCGACTCTGGAAACACCATATATTTT. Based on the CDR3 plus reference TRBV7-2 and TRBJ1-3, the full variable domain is GAGVSQSPSNKVTEKGKDVELRCDPISGHTALYWYRQSLGQGLEFLIYFQGNSAPDKSGLPSDRFSAERTGGSVSTLTIQRTQQEDSAVYLCASSLGADSGNTIYFGEGSWLTVV.